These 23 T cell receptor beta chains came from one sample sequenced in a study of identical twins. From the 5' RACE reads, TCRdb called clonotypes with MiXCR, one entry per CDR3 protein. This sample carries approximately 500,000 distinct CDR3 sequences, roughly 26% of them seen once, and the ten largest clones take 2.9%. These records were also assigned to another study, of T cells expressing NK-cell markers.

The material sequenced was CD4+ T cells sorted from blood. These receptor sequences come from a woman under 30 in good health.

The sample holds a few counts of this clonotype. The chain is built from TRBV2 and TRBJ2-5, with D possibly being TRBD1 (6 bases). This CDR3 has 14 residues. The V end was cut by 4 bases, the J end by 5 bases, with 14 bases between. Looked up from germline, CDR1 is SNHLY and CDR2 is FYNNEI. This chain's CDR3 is CASSGTELGETQYF. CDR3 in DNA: TGTGCCAGCAGTGGGACAGAGTTAGGGGAGACCCAGTACTTC.

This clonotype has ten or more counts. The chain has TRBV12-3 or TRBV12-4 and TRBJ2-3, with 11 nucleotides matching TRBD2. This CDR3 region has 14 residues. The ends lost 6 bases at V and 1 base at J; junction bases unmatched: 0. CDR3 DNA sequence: TGTGCCAGCAGACTAGCGGGGGGCACAGATACGCAGTATTTT. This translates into CASRLAGGTDTQYF.

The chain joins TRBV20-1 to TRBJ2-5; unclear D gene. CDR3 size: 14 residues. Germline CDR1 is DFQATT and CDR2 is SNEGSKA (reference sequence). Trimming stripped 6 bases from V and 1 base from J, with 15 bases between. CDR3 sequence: CSAGQAGLQETQYF. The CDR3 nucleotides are TGCAGTGCAGGTCAGGCCGGGCTCCAAGAGACCCAGTACTTC.

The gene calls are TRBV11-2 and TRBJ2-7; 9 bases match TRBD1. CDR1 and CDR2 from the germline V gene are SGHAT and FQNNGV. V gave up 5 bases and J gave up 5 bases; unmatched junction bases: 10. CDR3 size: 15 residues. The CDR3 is CASSPGGQGRNEQYF. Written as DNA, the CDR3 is TGTGCCAGCAGCCCCGGGGGACAGGGTCGCAACGAGCAGTACTTC.

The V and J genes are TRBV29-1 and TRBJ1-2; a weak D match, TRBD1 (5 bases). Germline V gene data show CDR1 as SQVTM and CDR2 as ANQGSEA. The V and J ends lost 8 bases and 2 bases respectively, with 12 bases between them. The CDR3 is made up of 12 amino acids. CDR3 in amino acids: CSIRDQNYGYTF. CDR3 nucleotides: TGCAGCATTCGGGACCAGAACTATGGCTACACCTTC.

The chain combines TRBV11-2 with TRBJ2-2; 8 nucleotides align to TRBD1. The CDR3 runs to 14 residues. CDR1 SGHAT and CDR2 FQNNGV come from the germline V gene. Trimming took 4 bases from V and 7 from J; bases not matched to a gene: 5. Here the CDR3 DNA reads TGTGCCAGCAGCTCCAGGGGGCAGAACGGGGAGCTGTTTTTT. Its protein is CASSSRGQNGELFF.

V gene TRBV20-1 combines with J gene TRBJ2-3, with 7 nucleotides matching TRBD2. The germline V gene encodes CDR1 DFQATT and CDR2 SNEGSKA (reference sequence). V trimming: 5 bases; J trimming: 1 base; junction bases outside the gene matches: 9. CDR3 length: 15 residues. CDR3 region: CSAVGLGRGTDTQYF. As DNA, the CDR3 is TGCAGTGCTGTTGGACTAGGGCGGGGCACAGATACGCAGTATTTT.

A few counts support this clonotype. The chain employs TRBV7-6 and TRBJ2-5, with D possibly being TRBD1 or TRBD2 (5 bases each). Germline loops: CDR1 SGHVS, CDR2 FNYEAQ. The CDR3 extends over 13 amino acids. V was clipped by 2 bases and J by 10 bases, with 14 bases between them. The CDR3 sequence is CASSLLELGDQYF. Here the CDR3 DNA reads TGTGCCAGCAGCTTATTGGAGCTGGGGGACCAGTACTTC.

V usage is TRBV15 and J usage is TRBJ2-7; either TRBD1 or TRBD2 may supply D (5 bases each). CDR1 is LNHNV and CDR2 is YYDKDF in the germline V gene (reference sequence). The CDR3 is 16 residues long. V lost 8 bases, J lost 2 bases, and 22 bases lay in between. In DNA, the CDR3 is TGTGCCACCGGCCCCTGGGGGTCGGCAAGAGCCTACGAGCAGTACTTC. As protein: CATGPWGSARAYEQYF.

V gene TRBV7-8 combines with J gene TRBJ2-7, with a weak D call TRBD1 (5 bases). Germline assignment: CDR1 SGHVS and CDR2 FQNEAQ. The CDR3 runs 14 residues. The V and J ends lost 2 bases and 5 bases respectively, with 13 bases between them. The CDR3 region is CASSLRQTLDEQYF. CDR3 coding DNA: TGTGCCAGCAGCTTACGACAGACCCTAGACGAGCAGTACTTC.

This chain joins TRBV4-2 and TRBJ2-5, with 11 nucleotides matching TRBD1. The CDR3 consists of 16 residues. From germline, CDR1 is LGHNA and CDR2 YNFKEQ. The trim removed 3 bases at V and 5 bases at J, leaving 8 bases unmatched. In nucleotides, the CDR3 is TGTGCCAGCAGCCAGGCCGGGACAGGGGGACGGGAGACCCAGTACTTC. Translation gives CASSQAGTGGRETQYF.

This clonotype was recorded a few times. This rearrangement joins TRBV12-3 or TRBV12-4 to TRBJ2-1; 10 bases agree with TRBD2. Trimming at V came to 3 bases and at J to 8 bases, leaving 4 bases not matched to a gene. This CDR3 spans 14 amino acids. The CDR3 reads CASSFQRGGHEQFF. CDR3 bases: TGTGCCAGCAGTTTCCAGCGGGGGGGGCATGAGCAGTTCTTC.

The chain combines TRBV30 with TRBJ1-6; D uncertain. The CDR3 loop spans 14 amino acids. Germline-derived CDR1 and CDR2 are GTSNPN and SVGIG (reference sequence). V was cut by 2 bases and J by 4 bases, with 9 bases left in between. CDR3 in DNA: TGTGCCTGGAGTATCGGAACTTATAATTCACCCCTCCACTTT. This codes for CAWSIGTYNSPLHF.

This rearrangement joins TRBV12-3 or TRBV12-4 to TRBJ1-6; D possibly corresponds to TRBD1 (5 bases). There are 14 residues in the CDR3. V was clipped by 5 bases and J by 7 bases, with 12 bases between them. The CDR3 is CASSTDIPNSPLHF. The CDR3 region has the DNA TGTGCCAGCAGTACGGACATCCCAAATTCACCCCTCCACTTT.

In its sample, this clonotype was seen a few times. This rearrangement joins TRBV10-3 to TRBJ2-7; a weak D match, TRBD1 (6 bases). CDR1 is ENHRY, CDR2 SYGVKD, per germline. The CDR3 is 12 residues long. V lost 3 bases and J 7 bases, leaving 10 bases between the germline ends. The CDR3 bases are TGTGCCATCAGTGACAGGGGAAGGGAGCAGTACTTC. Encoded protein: CAISDRGREQYF.

CDR3 in amino acids: CASSLLAGGQLTDTQYF. Written as DNA, the CDR3 is TGTGCCAGCAGCCTTCTAGCGGGGGGCCAACTAACAGATACGCAGTATTTT. The rearrangement links TRBV11-2 to TRBJ2-3; TRBD2 matches 11 bases. After removal of 5 bases from V and 3 bases from J, the junction contained 10 bases not matched to a gene. There are 17 residues in the CDR3. The germline CDR1 and CDR2 sequences are SGHAT and FQNNGV.

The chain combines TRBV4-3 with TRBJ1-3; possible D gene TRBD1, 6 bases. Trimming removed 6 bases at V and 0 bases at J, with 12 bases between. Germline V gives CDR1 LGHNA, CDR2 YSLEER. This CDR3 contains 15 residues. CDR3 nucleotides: TGCGCCAGCAGTCAGGACAGACGCTCTGGAAACACCATATATTTT. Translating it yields CASSQDRRSGNTIYF.

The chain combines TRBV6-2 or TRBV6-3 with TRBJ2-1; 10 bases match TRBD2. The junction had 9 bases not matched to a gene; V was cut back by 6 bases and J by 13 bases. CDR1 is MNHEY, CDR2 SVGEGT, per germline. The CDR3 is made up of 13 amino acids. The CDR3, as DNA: TGTGCCAGCAGGATTCCCGCTAGCGGGAGTCAGTTCTTC. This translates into CASRIPASGSQFF.

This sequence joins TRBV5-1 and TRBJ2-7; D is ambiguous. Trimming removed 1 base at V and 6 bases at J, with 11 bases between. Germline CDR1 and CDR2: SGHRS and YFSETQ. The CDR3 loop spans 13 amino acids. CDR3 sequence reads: CASSLKLLSEQYF. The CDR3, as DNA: TGCGCCAGCAGCTTGAAGCTGCTCTCCGAGCAGTACTTC.

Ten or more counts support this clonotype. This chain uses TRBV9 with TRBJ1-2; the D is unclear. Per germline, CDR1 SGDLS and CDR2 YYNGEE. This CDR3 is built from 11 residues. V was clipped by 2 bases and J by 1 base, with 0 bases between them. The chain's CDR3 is CASSVNYGYTF. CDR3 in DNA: TGTGCCAGCAGCGTTAACTATGGCTACACCTTC.

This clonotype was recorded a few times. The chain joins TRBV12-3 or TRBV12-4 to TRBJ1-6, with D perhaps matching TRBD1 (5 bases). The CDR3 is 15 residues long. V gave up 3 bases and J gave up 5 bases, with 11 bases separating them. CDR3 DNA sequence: TGTGCCAGCAGTTTGGCAGGGAGGGATAATTCACCCCTCCACTTT. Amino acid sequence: CASSLAGRDNSPLHF.

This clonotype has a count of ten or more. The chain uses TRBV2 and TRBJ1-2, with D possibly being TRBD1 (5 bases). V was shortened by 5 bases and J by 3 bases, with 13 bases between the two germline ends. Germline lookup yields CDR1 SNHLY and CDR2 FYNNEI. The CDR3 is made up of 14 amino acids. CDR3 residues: CASSPRTGHYGYTF. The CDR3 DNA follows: TGTGCCAGCAGTCCCCGAACGGGGCACTATGGCTACACCTTC.

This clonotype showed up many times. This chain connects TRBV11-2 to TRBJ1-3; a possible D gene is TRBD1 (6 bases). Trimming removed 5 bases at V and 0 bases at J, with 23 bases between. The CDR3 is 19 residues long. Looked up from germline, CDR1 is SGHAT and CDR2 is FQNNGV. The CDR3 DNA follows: TGTGCCAGCAGCCTGGGGACCATACAGGGCTTACTCTCTGGAAACACCATATATTTT. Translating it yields CASSLGTIQGLLSGNTIYF.